This TCR beta chain originates from a study of blood T cell repertoires in COVID-19. Study details: Material from acute and convalescent COVID-19 was sourced from the United States, Italy and Spain. T cells, B-cell-depleted T cells, or PBMCs provided the cDNA or gDNA that served as material.

This CDR3 spans 15 amino acids. The J segment lost 2 bases and the V segment lost 5 bases, leaving 8 bases of the junction unmatched. Germline lookup yields CDR1 SGHAT and CDR2 FQNNGV. Per the study methods: Amplification from reference gene primers served as the basis for estimated nucleated cell counts. Sequencing was performed with immunoSEQ multiplex PCR; in TCRdb, only in-frame clones are kept and a portion is missing. V, J and clone size were drawn from that table, and D and trimming were deduced from the DNA. The sample includes 240,000 or so clones, about 90% of them seen just once. Input material: peripheral blood. The receptor was derived from a man aged 55 to 70 with acute or convalescent COVID-19. V and J are TRBV11-2 and TRBJ1-2; 7 positions match TRBD1. CDR3 region: CASSKTTGQNYGYTF. CDR3 nucleotides: TGTGCCAGCAGCAAAACGACAGGGCAAAACTATGGCTACACCTTC.